These 8 T cell receptor beta chains were sequenced from one sample in a study of T cell changes during pregnancy in multiple sclerosis. The repertoire was sequenced with immunoSEQ multiplex PCR; TCRdb's copy has only in-frame clones and lacks some. The sample carries about 67,000 clones, more than 85% recorded once. The sample in question was peripheral blood, obtained in the second trimester of pregnancy. These receptors came from a female donor with multiple sclerosis, enrolled in a pregnancy study.

The V gene is TRBV9, the J gene TRBJ2-1, with 7 positions matching TRBD1. Germline trimming cut 3 bases from V and 2 bases from J; bases unmatched to any gene: 5. The germline V gene encodes CDR1 SGDLS and CDR2 YYNGEE. The CDR3 has 15 residues. This CDR3 reads CASSAWDSTYNEQFF. DNA of the CDR3: TGTGCCAGCAGCGCCTGGGACAGCACCTACAATGAGCAGTTCTTC.

The chain links TRBV27 to TRBJ2-6; 8 nucleotides line up with TRBD2. The germline V gene encodes CDR1 MNHEY and CDR2 SMNVEV (reference sequence). The CDR3 contains 17 residues. V trimming: 4 bases; J trimming: 0 bases; junction bases outside the gene matches: 5. The CDR3 nucleotides read TGTGCCAGCAGTTACACGGGACTAGTCTCTGGGGCCAACGTCCTGACTTTC. This sequence encodes CASSYTGLVSGANVLTF.

The chain has TRBV21-1 and TRBJ2-1; TRBD2, the D gene given by the table, was not confirmed from the DNA. TRBV21-1 is tagged as a pseudogene. The CDR3 totals 15 residues. The CDR3 DNA reads TGTGCCAGCAACACAGCGGGAGGCCCATACAATGAGCAGTTCTTC. Its translation is CASNTAGGPYNEQFF.

V gene TRBV10-1 combines with J gene TRBJ1-4, with D maybe TRBD1 (6 bases). This CDR3 has 22 amino acids. Trimming took 8 bases from V and 8 from J, leaving 42 bases between them. Looked up from germline, CDR1 is WNHNN and CDR2 is SYGVQD (reference sequence). The CDR3 region is CASRTLRPRRATGRGVREKLFF. CDR3 coding DNA: TGCGCCAGCCGGACCCTTAGACCTAGGCGGGCGACAGGCAGAGGAGTTCGGGAAAAACTGTTTTTT.

The chain uses TRBV7-2 and TRBJ1-1; weak D call: TRBD1 (6 bases). V lost 3 bases, J lost 0 bases, and 8 bases lay in between. The germline V gene has CDR1 SGHTA and CDR2 FQGNSA. There are 14 residues in the CDR3. The CDR3 DNA reads as TGTGCCAGCAGCTTGGGACACCTGAACACTGAAGCTTTCTTT. Residues: CASSLGHLNTEAFF.

The V call is TRBV10-3, the J call TRBJ1-1; D remains unclear. Germline-derived CDR1 and CDR2 are ENHRY and SYGVKD. V lost 0 bases and J lost 1, with 12 bases in between. This CDR3 spans 16 amino acids. CDR3 protein: CAISESAQTGNTEAFF. CDR3 nucleotide sequence: TGTGCCATCAGTGAGTCGGCGCAGACTGGGAACACTGAAGCTTTCTTT.

This chain uses TRBV10-3 with TRBJ2-5; D is undetermined. CDR3 length: 13 amino acids. V was shortened by 4 bases and J by 5 bases, with 11 bases between the two germline ends. The germline gives CDR1 ENHRY, CDR2 SYGVKD. CDR3: CAISALSEETQYF. DNA of the CDR3: TGTGCCATCAGTGCCCTTTCTGAGGAGACCCAGTACTTC.

This rearrangement joins TRBV19 to TRBJ1-5; 7 bases agree with TRBD1. Trimming cost V 2 bases and J 0 bases; bases outside gene matches: 10. In germline, CDR1 is LNHDA, CDR2 SQIVND (reference sequence). CDR3 length equals 18 residues. This chain's CDR3 is CASSITPRDRNSNQPQHF. The CDR3 coding sequence is TGTGCCAGTAGTATAACCCCCCGGGACAGAAATAGCAATCAGCCCCAGCATTTT. Drawing the rest from reference TRBV19 and TRBJ1-5, the complete variable domain is DGGITQSPKYLFRKEGQNVTLSCEQNLNHDAMYWYRQDPGQGLRLIYYSQIVNDFQKGDIAEGYSVSREKKESFPLTVTSAQKNPTAFYLCASSITPRDRNSNQPQHFGDGTRLSIL.